This TCR beta chain was identified in a study of blood T cell repertoires in COVID-19 (dated by TCRdb to about 2020). Background on the whole study: The collaborator samples originated in the United States, Italy and Spain and spanned the acute and convalescent phases of COVID-19. The repertoires were made available in a free public database intended to serve as a resource for research on the immune response to SARS-CoV-2. Deeply sampled blood TCRbeta repertoires from subjects exposed to, actively infected with, or recovered from COVID-19 were included in the dataset. The prospective study material was composed of cDNA or gDNA derived from T cells, B-cell-depleted T cells, or PBMCs. Sample metadata almost always included a de-identified subject ID, COVID-19 status, age in years and sex. The samples were drawn from two sources: the first 160 participants of the ongoing ImmuneRACE study, and 1,200 or so subjects contributed by 6 global collaborators. Where HLA class I and class II types were available, the types were taken from metadata supplied by the sample provider, not from assay-based typing.

General study outcomes and caveats: The amount of clinical and demographic metadata varied by source and participant and was provided uncurated.

Enrolling through a virtual design, the prospective study's participants ranged in age from about 18 to 100 years and lived across some 22 United States geographic areas. In the prospective study, cohorts were assigned on the basis of participant-reported clinical history obtained from a screening survey and a study questionnaire. Recovered participants in ImmuneRACE Cohort 3 were defined by two consecutive negative NP/OP PCR tests, clearance by a healthcare professional, or resolution of symptoms. Mobile phlebotomists in the prospective study collected whole blood, serum and a nasopharyngeal or oropharyngeal swab from every participant. Additional blood draws and questionnaires over an approximately 2-month period could optionally be provided by prospective study participants. Blood samples from the prospective study were shipped frozen or at room temperature prior to DNA extraction. The immunoSEQ Assay, a bias-controlled multiplex PCR, was used to amplify TCRbeta CDR3 regions from genomic DNA. From the authors' description of their analysis: The number of nucleated cells in each sample was estimated by amplification of reference gene primers within the assay. To quantify the absolute abundance of each unique TCRbeta CDR3 rearrangement, sequence reads were collapsed and filtered. For each sample, productive Simpson clonality was calculated by taking the square root of Simpson's diversity index across productive rearrangements. Held by TCRdb, this immuneACCESS table contains in-frame sequences only and omits some clones. Under half of the omission traces to an unresolved V gene where checked; the cause of the rest is unknown. V, J and clone size are taken as reported in that table, and D and trimming were inferred from the DNA itself. The sample table shows 110,000 to 150,000 clones, and roughly 80% are seen once. Clones ranked in the top ten supply approximately 6% of the sample.

For this clone: The specificity of this receptor is unknown. Base qualities are missing; no much larger clone stands one base away.

V is reduced by 0 bases and J by 0 bases, leaving a spacing of 9 bases between them. Reading the germline V gene (reference sequence) gives CDR1 SGHKS and CDR2 YYEKEE. Inclusive of the bounding cysteine and phenylalanine, the CDR3 is 15 residues long. Just CDR3 DNA is preserved here, 45 bases in frame from base 1. The sequenced sample consisted of PBMCs or T cells enriched from blood (not recorded which). The chain is made from TRBV5-5 and TRBJ1-2; 5 matching bases give a weak D call of TRBD1. The sequence derives from a woman in her 50s who had recovered from COVID-19. The DNA is as follows: TGTGCCAGCAGCTTGGTGGCAGGGCCTAACTATGGCTACACCTTC. Translated, it gives CASSLVAGPNYGYTF.